The 16 T cell receptor beta chains presented below share a single source sample, sequenced in a study of blood T cells in healthy people across ages. Next came a second PCR, run for roughly 6 to 11 cycles, which used a sample-barcoded 5' primer along with a J-beta primer mix. TCRdb reanalysed the 5' RACE reads using MiXCR and keeps one entry per CDR3 protein. The table lists around 780,000 distinct CDR3 sequences, around three fifths of them singletons. The sequenced sample was blood. These receptors all stem from a middle-aged man in good health.

This clonotype was picked up one time. The gene calls are TRBV7-9 and TRBJ1-4, with a weak D call TRBD1 (5 bases). This CDR3 has 12 residues. V was trimmed by 7 bases and J by 4 bases, leaving 7 bases between them. Looked up from germline, CDR1 is SEHNR and CDR2 is FQNEAQ (reference sequence). CDR3 in amino acids: CASTGINEKLFF. CDR3 DNA: TGTGCCAGCACAGGGATTAATGAAAAACTGTTTTTT.

The rearrangement links TRBV28 to TRBJ2-2; D possibly matches TRBD1 or TRBD2 (5 bases each). Germline V lookup: CDR1 MDHEN, CDR2 SYDVKM. V lost 7 bases and J lost 0, with 18 bases in between. The CDR3 contains 17 residues. CDR3 loop: CASTGDRLPANTGELFF. DNA of the CDR3: TGTGCCAGCACCGGGGACCGACTCCCCGCGAACACCGGGGAGCTGTTTTTT.

The chain combines TRBV28 with TRBJ2-7; TRBD2 aligns across 7 bases. The length of the CDR3 is 16 residues. V shed 3 bases, J shed 4 bases, and the junction held 12 bases outside the gene matches. Germline V gene data show CDR1 as MDHEN and CDR2 as SYDVKM. CDR3 sequence: CASSLSSSGLWYEQYF. CDR3 bases: TGTGCCAGCAGTTTGAGTTCTAGCGGCTTATGGTACGAGCAGTACTTC.

The chain joins TRBV5-4 to TRBJ2-5; D tentatively fits TRBD1 or TRBD2 (5 bases each). Per germline, CDR1 SGHNT and CDR2 YYREEE (reference sequence). Trimming took off 2 bases at V and 1 base at J, with 9 bases between the two ends. The CDR3 contains 14 residues. CDR3 protein: CASSLSGTQETQYF. The CDR3 nucleotides read TGTGCCAGCAGCTTATCAGGGACCCAAGAGACCCAGTACTTC.

Turning to this clonotype: Possible read error: a much larger clone is one base away. This chain links TRBV29-1 with TRBJ2-3; the D is unclear. This CDR3 comprises 10 residues. The germline CDR1 and CDR2 sequences are SQVTM and ANQGSEA. Trimming removed 4 bases from V and 2 bases from J, with 1 base in between. The CDR3 DNA reads TGCAGCGTTGTCACAGATACGCAGTATTTT. Translation gives CSVVTDTQYF.

The genes are TRBV4-3 and TRBJ2-3; D is possibly TRBD1 (7 bases). The V and J ends lost 6 bases and 8 bases respectively, with 24 bases between them. Germline values: CDR1 LGHNA, CDR2 YSLEER. The CDR3 is made up of 16 amino acids. The chain's CDR3 is CASRPSDQGGIVTQYF. DNA of the CDR3: TGCGCCAGCAGGCCAAGTGACCAGGGGGGTATAGTTACGCAGTATTTT.

The chain's CDR3 is CASRGHTVGLATTASDTDTQYF. CDR3 DNA sequence: TGTGCCAGCAGAGGACATACGGTCGGACTCGCAACGACAGCGTCGGACACAGATACGCAGTATTTT. This rearrangement joins TRBV21-1 to TRBJ2-3; the table calls TRBD2, which could not be checked here. TRBV21-1 is annotated as a pseudogene. There are 22 residues in the CDR3.

The V call is TRBV4-3, the J call TRBJ2-1, with D uncertain. This CDR3 has 13 residues. V was clipped by 4 bases and J by 11 bases, with 15 bases between them. Germline V gene sequence: CDR1 LGHNA, CDR2 YSLEER. CDR3 nucleotides: TGCGCCAGCAGCCCCCCGACCAGCGATAAGCAGTTCTTC. Translation: CASSPPTSDKQFF.

This clonotype was seen just once. The chain combines TRBV20-1 with TRBJ1-1; 8 bases fit TRBD1. Germline V gene lookup returns CDR1 DFQATT and CDR2 SNEGSKA (reference sequence). This CDR3 region has 14 residues. The ends lost 4 bases at V and 4 bases at J; junction bases unmatched: 8. The CDR3 protein is CSATGQGRGTEAFF. In DNA, the CDR3 is TGCAGTGCTACCGGACAGGGCCGGGGCACTGAAGCTTTCTTT.

Note on this clonotype: One end of the junction is discordant with germline, which a read error may explain. This sequence joins TRBV5-5 and TRBJ1-2; 8 bases are a match to TRBD1. CDR3 size: 11 residues. Germline assignment: CDR1 SGHKS and CDR2 YYEKEE (reference sequence). DNA of the CDR3: TGTGCCAACAGCTGGCAGGGGGCTCGCACCTTC. Translating it yields CANSWQGARTF.

In its sample, this clonotype was seen a few times. The CDR3 reads CASSVLAGVQETQYF. For the CDR3, the DNA is TGTGCCAGCAGCGTCCTAGCGGGGGTACAAGAGACCCAGTACTTC. The chain uses TRBV2 and TRBJ2-5; TRBD2 aligns across 10 bases. This CDR3 is built from 15 residues. Germline V CDR1 and CDR2: SNHLY, FYNNEI. V was clipped by 6 bases and J by 2 bases; unmatched bases: 6. Supplemented by reference TRBV2 and TRBJ2-5, the full variable domain reads EPEVTQTPSHQVTQMGQEVILRCVPISNHLYFYWYRQILGQKVEFLVSFYNNEISEKSEIFDDQFSVERPDGSNFTLKIRSTKLEDSAMYFCASSVLAGVQETQYFGPGTRLLVL.

In this sample, this clonotype turned up a few times. V gene TRBV12-3 or TRBV12-4 combines with J gene TRBJ1-1, with D possibly matching TRBD1 (5 bases). The CDR3 is 13 residues long. The germline V and J ends were trimmed by 5 bases and 7 bases, with 14 bases remaining between them. The CDR3 coding sequence is TGTGCCAGCAGTGACGGCAGGGTGGGTGAAGCTTTCTTT. Its protein product is CASSDGRVGEAFF.

The chain combines TRBV7-3 with TRBJ2-5, with unresolved D. V shed 5 bases and J shed 11 bases, with 21 bases lying between them. The CDR3 sequence is 14 residues long. The germline CDR1 and CDR2 sequences are SGHTA and FQGTGA. The CDR3 protein is CASSPPSPSNEQYF. CDR3 sequence (DNA): TGTGCCAGCAGCCCCCCGAGTCCCTCCAATGAGCAGTACTTC.

This clonotype appeared a few times. The rearrangement links TRBV5-1 to TRBJ2-5; D remains unclear. With 4 bases removed from V and 0 bases from J, the gap between germline ends came to 10 bases. Looked up from germline, CDR1 is SGHRS and CDR2 is YFSETQ. This CDR3 is built from 14 residues. The CDR3 coding sequence is TGCGCCAGCAGCACCGATTCGTACCAAGAGACCCAGTACTTC. Translated, it gives CASSTDSYQETQYF.

This clonotype was recorded a few times. The genes are TRBV3-1 and TRBJ2-5; 12 bases agree with TRBD2. The trim removed 1 base at V and 7 bases at J, leaving 10 bases unmatched. Looked up from germline, CDR1 is LGHDT and CDR2 is YNNKEL (reference sequence). CDR3 size: 17 residues. The DNA for the CDR3 is TGTGCCAGCAGCCAAGGACTAGCGGGGGATTCCGGGGGGACCCAGTACTTC. This gives the protein CASSQGLAGDSGGTQYF.

The sample holds a few counts of this clonotype. The rearrangement links TRBV4-3 to TRBJ2-4; D may be TRBD2 (5 bases). The germline CDR1 and CDR2 sequences are LGHNA and YSLEER. The CDR3 extends over 14 amino acids. The ends were cut back, 0 bases at V and 9 bases at J, with 12 bases in the middle. The CDR3 is CASSQELAAGIQYF. The CDR3 DNA follows: TGCGCCAGCAGCCAAGAACTTGCCGCGGGCATTCAGTACTTC.